A single sample gave rise to the 21 T cell receptor beta chains below, sequenced in a study of identical twins. MiXCR was run by TCRdb on the 5' RACE reads, yielding one entry per CDR3 protein. The sample includes about 470,000 distinct CDR3 sequences, approximately 24% seen only once; the top ten take about 2.7%. Another study also made use of these data, one on T cells expressing NK-cell markers.

Sequencing was performed on CD4+ T cells sorted from blood. The receptor source for this set is a woman younger than 35 in good health.

This clonotype was counted once. V and J are TRBV7-2 and TRBJ2-1; D is uncertain. Trimming left V 7 bases short and J 0 bases short, with 13 bases between. The CDR3 contains 15 residues. Germline V lookup: CDR1 SGHTA, CDR2 FQGNSA. The CDR3 reads CASNPQPSSYNEQFF. CDR3 nucleotides: TGTGCCAGCAACCCCCAACCCAGCTCCTACAATGAGCAGTTCTTC.

The gene calls are TRBV6-4 and TRBJ2-2; 8 bases are shared with TRBD1. V gave up 8 bases and J gave up 6 bases; unmatched junction bases: 8. CDR1 and CDR2 from the germline V gene are MRHNA and SNTAGT. The CDR3 covers 14 residues. This CDR3 is CASQDRENAGELFF. The CDR3 bases are TGTGCCAGCCAGGACAGGGAAAACGCCGGGGAGCTGTTTTTT.

CDR3 DNA: TGTGCCAGCTCACCACTAGGACTAGCGGAGTACAATGAGCAGTTCTTC. Protein: CASSPLGLAEYNEQFF. The chain is built from TRBV18 and TRBJ2-1, with TRBD2 matching 10 bases. Germline V gives CDR1 KGHSH, CDR2 LQKENI. After removal of 1 base from V and 4 bases from J, the junction contained 4 bases not matched to a gene. The CDR3 totals 16 residues.

The table lists this clonotype with many counts. The J gene is TRBJ2-3, the V gene TRBV12-3 or TRBV12-4; maybe TRBD1 (6 bases). The V end lost 1 base, the J end lost 5 bases, and 10 bases lay between the germline ends. The CDR3 totals 14 residues. CDR3 nucleotide sequence: TGTGCCAGCAGTTTAGGCCAGGGGAGAGATACGCAGTATTTT. As protein: CASSLGQGRDTQYF.

This clonotype was seen more than once but under ten times. Written as DNA, the CDR3 is TGTGCCAGCATCCCGGGACAAGGGACGACCCAGTACTTC. The encoded protein is CASIPGQGTTQYF. V usage is TRBV28 and J usage is TRBJ2-5, with a tentative D call TRBD1 (6 bases). V lost 7 bases to trimming and J lost 7 bases, with 16 bases between them. This CDR3 has 13 residues. Germline V gene lookup returns CDR1 MDHEN and CDR2 SYDVKM.

This clonotype was found a few times. This chain uses TRBV3-1 with TRBJ2-7, with D hard to call. This CDR3 contains 14 residues. The germline V and J ends were trimmed by 1 base and 7 bases, with 14 bases remaining between them. Germline lookup yields CDR1 LGHDT and CDR2 YNNKEL (reference sequence). CDR3 nucleotide sequence: TGTGCCAGCAGCCAAGGTCATATGCAGACTGAGCAGTACTTC. This gives the protein CASSQGHMQTEQYF.

This rearrangement joins TRBV10-3 to TRBJ2-1; 12 nucleotides line up with TRBD2. The germline CDR1 and CDR2 sequences are ENHRY and SYGVKD. The V gene end was trimmed by 3 bases and the J gene end by 7 bases; junction bases not matched to a gene: 7. CDR3 size: 16 residues. The CDR3 DNA reads as TGTGCCATCAGTGATGTCCTAGCGGGAGGGAAGAATGAGCAGTTCTTC. It codes for CAISDVLAGGKNEQFF.

The chain has TRBV2 and TRBJ2-2; D might be TRBD1 (5 bases). The CDR3 is 16 residues long. V lost 7 bases and J 0 bases, leaving 15 bases between the germline ends. Germline CDR1 is SNHLY and CDR2 is FYNNEI. The CDR3 protein is CASKRSAGTNTGELFF. The CDR3 region has the DNA TGTGCCAGCAAACGCTCTGCAGGGACGAACACCGGGGAGCTGTTTTTT.

The table lists this clonotype with a few counts. The rearrangement links TRBV2 to TRBJ2-2; D might be TRBD1 or TRBD2, each matching 5 bases. Germline assignment: CDR1 SNHLY and CDR2 FYNNEI. The CDR3 contains 14 residues. Trimming left V 4 bases short and J 7 bases short, with 13 bases between. The CDR3 nucleotides are TGTGCCAGCAGTGTCTGGGGGACCAGCGGGGAGCTGTTTTTT. Protein: CASSVWGTSGELFF.

This clonotype was recorded at least ten times. This rearrangement joins TRBV12-3 or TRBV12-4 to TRBJ2-7, with D uncertain. Between the trimmed V and J ends, which lost 3 bases and 1 base, there was a span of 13 bases. The CDR3 loop spans 15 amino acids. The CDR3 DNA follows: TGTGCCAGCAGTTTCCGGAACAGTGGATCCTACGAGCAGTACTTC. It specifies CASSFRNSGSYEQYF.

This rearrangement joins TRBV27 to TRBJ2-2; the match to TRBD2 covers 13 bases. Germline trimming cut 6 bases from V and 6 bases from J; bases unmatched to any gene: 7. The germline CDR1 and CDR2 sequences are MNHEY and SMNVEV (reference sequence). The CDR3 length is 16 residues. CDR3 protein: CASSHRTSGRPGELFF. DNA for the CDR3: TGTGCCAGCAGCCACCGGACTAGCGGGAGACCCGGGGAGCTGTTTTTT.

This clonotype showed up just a few times. The V gene is TRBV12-3 or TRBV12-4, the J gene TRBJ1-2; 9 positions agree with TRBD1. This CDR3 has 15 residues. With 7 bases clipped from V and 9 bases from J, the junction kept 15 bases outside the gene matches. Here the CDR3 DNA reads TGTGCCAGCACTTTCTACGGGGACAGGGTTTCTAGCTACACCTTC. Protein product: CASTFYGDRVSSYTF.

This clonotype showed up just a few times. The gene calls are TRBV9 and TRBJ2-5, with 11 bases that match TRBD2. Unmatched junction bases numbered 4, after V lost 3 bases and J lost 3 bases. This CDR3 is 15 amino acids long. Germline V CDR1 and CDR2: SGDLS, YYNGEE. The DNA of the CDR3 is TGTGCCAGCAGCGGTAGCGGGGGGGCGGAAGAGACCCAGTACTTC. Translating gives CASSGSGGAEETQYF.

This chain uses TRBV20-1 with TRBJ2-5, with TRBD2 matching over 12 bases. CDR1 is DFQATT and CDR2 is SNEGSKA in the germline V gene (reference sequence). This CDR3 region has 15 residues. V lost 6 bases and J lost 4; bases outside the gene matches: 9. The CDR3 here is CSANLAGGSRETQYF. The CDR3 DNA reads TGCAGTGCGAATCTAGCGGGAGGGAGTCGAGAGACCCAGTACTTC.

The V gene is TRBV20-1, the J gene TRBJ1-6; 7 nucleotides agree with TRBD1. Germline CDR1 DFQATT, CDR2 SNEGSKA (reference sequence). The CDR3 spans 13 residues. The J segment lost 8 bases and the V segment lost 5 bases, leaving 6 bases of the junction unmatched. The CDR3 DNA is TGCAGTGCTCCGGACAGGTCGTATTCACCCCTCCACTTT. Translating gives CSAPDRSYSPLHF.

This clonotype appeared a few times. CDR3 region: CSVGTGDFEAFF. The CDR3 DNA is TGCAGCGTAGGGACAGGGGATTTCGAAGCTTTCTTT. The genes are TRBV29-1 and TRBJ1-1; 10 nucleotides agree with TRBD1. Germline V gene lookup returns CDR1 SQVTM and CDR2 ANQGSEA. J lost 8 bases, V lost 6 bases, and 6 bases had no gene match. The CDR3 totals 12 residues. Full variable domain (rest looked up from reference TRBV29-1 and TRBJ1-1): SAVISQKPSRDICQRGTSLTIQCQVDSQVTMMFWYRQQPGQSLTLIATANQGSEATYESGFVIDKFPISRPNLTFSTLTVSNMSPEDSSIYLCSVGTGDFEAFFGQGTRLTVV.

The chain uses TRBV20-1 and TRBJ1-2; D might be TRBD1 (6 bases). This CDR3 spans 13 amino acids. Trimming shortened V by 5 bases and J by 7 bases, and 17 bases separated the two germline ends. Germline lookup yields CDR1 DFQATT and CDR2 SNEGSKA (reference sequence). The CDR3 bases are TGCAGTGCTCCCACCCGGGGGGCGAGTGGCTACACCTTC. As protein: CSAPTRGASGYTF.

This chain connects TRBV6-1 to TRBJ2-1; 7 bases are shared with TRBD2. V dropped 7 bases and J dropped 0; count of bases not matched to a gene: 9. Germline-derived CDR1 and CDR2 are MNHNS and SASEGT. This CDR3 comprises 16 residues. The CDR3 is CASKRTRVFSYNEQFF. As DNA, the CDR3 is TGTGCCAGCAAAAGGACTAGAGTTTTCTCCTACAATGAGCAGTTCTTC.

On this clonotype: At one of its ends the junction is not consistent with the germline gene, which may arise from a read error. V and J are TRBV9 and TRBJ1-2; tentative D call: TRBD1 (6 bases). Germline V gene sequence: CDR1 SGDLS, CDR2 YYNGEE. The CDR3 contains 15 residues. The CDR3 region is CASSVAPGPRGGSIF. CDR3 coding DNA: TGTGCCAGCAGCGTAGCGCCCGGCCCGAGGGGGGGGTCTATCTTC.

This clonotype occurred once. The chain employs TRBV11-2 and TRBJ2-1; 12 bases are shared with TRBD2. V shed 3 bases, J shed 8 bases, and the junction held 14 bases outside the gene matches. This CDR3 has 18 amino acids. Germline CDR1 SGHAT, CDR2 FQNNGV. CDR3 coding DNA: TGTGCCAGCAGCTTGGGGCGGACTAGCGGGACCCTGCGGGATGAGCAGTTCTTC. Its translation is CASSLGRTSGTLRDEQFF. The full variable domain, rest sourced from reference TRBV11-2 and TRBJ2-1, is EAGVAQSPRYKIIEKRQSVAFWCNPISGHATLYWYQQILGQGPKLLIQFQNNGVVDDSQLPKDRFSAERLKGVDSTLKIQPAKLEDSAVYLCASSLGRTSGTLRDEQFFGPGTRLTVL.

This chain uses TRBV9 with TRBJ2-7, with D perhaps being TRBD1 or TRBD2 (5 bases each). The V end lost 0 bases, the J end lost 2 bases, and 15 bases lay between the germline ends. Germline CDR1 SGDLS, CDR2 YYNGEE. There are 16 residues in the CDR3. The CDR3 loop reads CASSVAGTGLAYEQYF. The DNA of the CDR3 is TGTGCCAGCAGCGTAGCAGGGACGGGGCTCGCCTACGAGCAGTACTTC. Full variable domain (rest looked up from reference TRBV9 and TRBJ2-7): DSGVTQTPKHLITATGQRVTLRCSPRSGDLSVYWYQQSLDQGLQFLIQYYNGEERAKGNILERFSAQQFPDLHSELNLSSLELGDSALYFCASSVAGTGLAYEQYFGPGTRLTVT.